These 19 T cell receptor beta chains came from one sample sequenced in a study of OX40 agonist ivuxolimab in advanced cancers. The table came from immunoSEQ multiplex PCR; TCRdb's copy has only in-frame clones and leaves some out. The sample has some 95,000 clones; around 88% are singletons. This material consisted of CD4+ or CD8+ T cells sorted from blood, taken in a trial of the OX40 agonist ivuxolimab. Receptors were obtained from an adult with an advanced solid tumor such as melanoma, head and neck, liver or kidney cancer.

With respect to this clone: The sample holds other DNA sequences that translate to the same CDR3. The chain uses TRBV5-1 and TRBJ1-4, with unresolved D. The CDR3 covers 14 residues. CDR1 and CDR2 (germline): SGHRS, YFSETQ. V lost 0 bases and J 1 base, leaving 4 bases between the germline ends. The CDR3: CASSLGGTNEKLFF. Here the CDR3 DNA reads TGCGCCAGCAGCTTGGGAGGAACTAATGAAAAACTGTTTTTT.

The V gene is TRBV5-1, the J gene TRBJ1-5; D is perhaps TRBD1 (6 bases). Germline loops: CDR1 SGHRS, CDR2 YFSETQ. Deletions cut 5 bases from V and 2 bases from J, with 14 bases between. The CDR3 sequence is 15 residues long. The chain's CDR3 is CASRLSTGGNQPQHF. The CDR3 DNA sequence: TGCGCCAGCAGACTATCGACAGGCGGCAATCAGCCCCAGCATTTT. The full variable domain, in which reference TRBV5-1 and TRBJ1-5 provide the parts outside the CDR3, is KAGVTQTPRYLIKTRGQQVTLSCSPISGHRSVSWYQQTPGQGLQFLFEYFSETQRNKGNFPGRFSGRQFSNSRSEMNVSTLELGDSALYLCASRLSTGGNQPQHFGDGTRLSIL.

This clone was picked up a small number of times. This CDR3 is also generated by other DNA sequences in the sample. This chain joins TRBV5-1 and TRBJ1-1; 9 nucleotides align to TRBD1. V lost 4 bases, J lost 5 bases, and 3 bases stayed unmatched. This CDR3 has 13 amino acids. The germline V gene encodes CDR1 SGHRS and CDR2 YFSETQ. The CDR3 DNA reads TGCGCCAGCAGCCTGACAGGGGGGACTGAAGCTTTCTTT. Translation gives CASSLTGGTEAFF.

A single count supports this clone. The V gene is TRBV11-2, the J gene TRBJ2-1; maybe TRBD2 (5 bases). The CDR3 sequence is 15 residues long. V shed 4 bases and J shed 6 bases, with 16 bases lying between them. CDR1 is SGHAT, CDR2 FQNNGV, per germline. CDR3 region: CASSSRTPLVNEQFF. CDR3 nucleotides: TGTGCCAGCAGCTCCAGGACTCCCCTCGTCAATGAGCAGTTCTTC.

This chain connects TRBV29-1 to TRBJ2-1; D is perhaps TRBD1 or TRBD2 (6 bases each). Germline CDR1 SQVTM, CDR2 ANQGSEA. The CDR3 spans 13 residues. V lost 1 base, J lost 10 bases, and 14 bases lay in between. This CDR3 reads CSVEATRGGEQFF. DNA for the CDR3: TGCAGCGTTGAAGCTACCAGGGGAGGCGAGCAGTTCTTC.

This clone appeared once. The genes are TRBV6-4 and TRBJ1-2; D call uncertain. The CDR3 extends over 15 amino acids. Trimming removed 6 bases from V and 2 bases from J, with 16 bases in between. Germline CDR1 is MRHNA and CDR2 is SNTAGT. This CDR3 is CASRKDDLGNYGYTF. As DNA, the CDR3 is TGTGCCAGCAGGAAAGACGATTTAGGGAACTATGGCTACACCTTC.

Only one count was recorded for this clone. This rearrangement joins TRBV5-1 to TRBJ1-1, with 8 nucleotides matching TRBD1. V was pared by 4 bases and J by 0 bases, with 23 bases of the junction left unmatched. Looked up from germline, CDR1 is SGHRS and CDR2 is YFSETQ. This CDR3 is 21 amino acids long. The CDR3: CASSPGAGRGPVKLMNTEAFF. CDR3 bases: TGCGCCAGCAGCCCGGGGGCGGGCAGGGGGCCCGTTAAACTCATGAACACTGAAGCTTTCTTT.

The chain couples TRBV7-2 to TRBJ2-6, with unresolved D. Germline values: CDR1 SGHTA, CDR2 FQGNSA. V lost 4 bases to trimming and J lost 3 bases, with 10 bases between them. The CDR3 runs to 15 residues. CDR3 sequence reads: CASSSFRLGANVLTF. The CDR3 DNA follows: TGTGCCAGCAGCTCGTTCCGACTTGGGGCCAACGTCCTGACTTTC.

The gene calls are TRBV5-8 and TRBJ1-2; no clear D gene. The V gene lost 0 bases and the J gene lost 6 bases, with 12 bases spanning the gap. This CDR3 contains 14 residues. Germline V lookup: CDR1 SGHTS, CDR2 YDEGEE. The chain's CDR3 is CASSLGRPDDGYTF. The CDR3 DNA sequence: TGTGCCAGCAGCTTGGGCAGGCCGGACGATGGCTACACCTTC.

This clone was recorded only once. J is TRBJ2-6 and V is TRBV5-1; D not certain. Germline V lookup: CDR1 SGHRS, CDR2 YFSETQ. This CDR3 comprises 15 residues. Between the trimmed V and J ends, which lost 2 bases and 0 bases, there was a span of 6 bases. The CDR3 DNA reads TGCGCCAGCAGCTTAAGCCCCTCTGGGGCCAACGTCCTGACTTTC. Its protein is CASSLSPSGANVLTF.

This chain joins TRBV2 and TRBJ2-3; D gene unclear. Germline V lookup: CDR1 SNHLY, CDR2 FYNNEI. This CDR3 is built from 14 residues. V lost 6 bases to trimming and J lost 0 bases, with 10 bases between them. CDR3 protein: CASSPGLSTDTQYF. The CDR3, as DNA: TGTGCCAGCAGCCCGGGCCTGAGCACAGATACGCAGTATTTT.

The rearrangement uses TRBV2 and TRBJ1-5; D might be TRBD1 (5 bases). Germline CDR1 reads SNHLY; CDR2 reads FYNNEI. The CDR3 extends over 17 amino acids. Deletions cut 2 bases from V and 4 bases from J, with 18 bases between. The CDR3 coding sequence is TGTGCCAGCAGTGAAAATCTAGTGACGGGGGAAAATCAGCCCCAGCATTTT. Translation: CASSENLVTGENQPQHF.

The rearrangement links TRBV11-2 to TRBJ1-5, with unresolved D. Germline CDR1 SGHAT, CDR2 FQNNGV. V was clipped by 3 bases and J by 0 bases, with 3 bases between them. CDR3 length: 13 amino acids. The CDR3 reads CASSFSSNQPQHF. In nucleotides, the CDR3 is TGTGCCAGCAGCTTTTCTAGCAATCAGCCCCAGCATTTT.

The rearrangement uses TRBV19 and TRBJ1-1, with 10 nucleotides matching TRBD1. The CDR3 covers 14 residues. The junction had 6 bases not matched to a gene; V was cut back by 8 bases and J by 3 bases. CDR1 and CDR2 (germline): LNHDA, SQIVND (reference sequence). CDR3 sequence: CASYPGQGYTEAFF. The CDR3 bases are TGTGCCAGTTATCCGGGACAGGGGTACACTGAAGCTTTCTTT.

This chain joins TRBV7-8 and TRBJ1-2, with a weak D call TRBD1 (5 bases). Trimming left V 5 bases short and J 3 bases short, with 10 bases between. Germline V CDR1 and CDR2: SGHVS, FQNEAQ. The CDR3 has 13 residues. Written as DNA, the CDR3 is TGTGCCAGCAGCAGTGGGGGTGACTATGGCTACACCTTC. This translates into CASSSGGDYGYTF.

The chain uses TRBV10-3 and TRBJ2-5; a weak D match, TRBD1 (5 bases). This CDR3 is 14 amino acids long. Trimming cost V 3 bases and J 2 bases, with 10 bases left between them. Per the germline V gene, CDR1 is ENHRY and CDR2 is SYGVKD. The CDR3, as DNA: TGTGCCATCAGTGATGAGACAGAGCAAGAGACCCAGTACTTC. It encodes CAISDETEQETQYF.

V usage is TRBV19 and J usage is TRBJ1-2; unclear D gene. Germline CDR1 LNHDA, CDR2 SQIVND (reference sequence). Trimming removed 6 bases from V and 1 base from J, with 18 bases in between. This CDR3 is built from 16 residues. The CDR3, as DNA: TGTGCCAGTAGCCCGCCCGCCGGGCGGCTTAACTATGGCTACACCTTC. Translating gives CASSPPAGRLNYGYTF.

The rearrangement links TRBV27 to TRBJ2-7; TRBD1 matches 7 bases. The CDR3 covers 14 residues. Germline trimming cut 5 bases from V and 3 bases from J; bases unmatched to any gene: 7. The germline CDR1 and CDR2 sequences are MNHEY and SMNVEV (reference sequence). The CDR3 reads CASSLQGPNYEQYF. CDR3 nucleotide sequence: TGTGCCAGCAGTCTACAGGGGCCTAACTACGAGCAGTACTTC.

This chain connects TRBV12-5 to TRBJ2-7; D is perhaps TRBD2 (7 bases). The V and J ends lost 7 bases and 3 bases respectively, with 16 bases between them. CDR3 length: 14 amino acids. The V gene's germline CDR1 is LGHNT and CDR2 FRNRAP. The CDR3 sequence is CASAFAGAHYEQYF. CDR3 DNA sequence: TGTGCTAGTGCCTTCGCGGGGGCACACTACGAGCAGTACTTC.